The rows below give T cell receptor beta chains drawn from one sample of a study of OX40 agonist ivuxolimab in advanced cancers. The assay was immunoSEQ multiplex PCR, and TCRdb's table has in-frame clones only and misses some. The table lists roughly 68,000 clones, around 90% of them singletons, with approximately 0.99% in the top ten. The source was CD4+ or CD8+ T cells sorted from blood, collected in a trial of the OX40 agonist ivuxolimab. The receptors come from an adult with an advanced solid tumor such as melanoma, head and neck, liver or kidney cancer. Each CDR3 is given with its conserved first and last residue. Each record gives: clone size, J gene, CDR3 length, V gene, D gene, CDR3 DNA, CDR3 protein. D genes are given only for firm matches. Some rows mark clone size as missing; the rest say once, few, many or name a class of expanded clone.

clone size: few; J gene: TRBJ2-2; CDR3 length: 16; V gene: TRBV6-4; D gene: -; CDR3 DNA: TGTGCCAGCAGTGACTCGGGGTCCGGCCCCACCGGGGAGCTGTTTTTT; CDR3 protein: CASSDSGSGPTGELFF
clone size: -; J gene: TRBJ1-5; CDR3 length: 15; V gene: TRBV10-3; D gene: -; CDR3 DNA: TGTGCCATCAGTGGGGTGGAAAATAGCAATCAGCCCCAGCATTTT; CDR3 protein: CAISGVENSNQPQHF
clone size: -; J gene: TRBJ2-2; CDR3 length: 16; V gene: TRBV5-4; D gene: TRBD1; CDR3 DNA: TGTGCCAGCAGCTTGGACAGGGGGCACCTAACCGGGGAGCTGTTTTTT; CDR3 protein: CASSLDRGHLTGELFF
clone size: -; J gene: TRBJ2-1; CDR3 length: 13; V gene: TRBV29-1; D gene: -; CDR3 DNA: TGCAGCGCGTCCACGGTATCCTACAATGAGCAGTTCTTC; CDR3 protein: CSASTVSYNEQFF
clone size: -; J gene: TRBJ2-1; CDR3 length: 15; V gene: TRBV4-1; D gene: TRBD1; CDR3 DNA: TGCGCCAGCAGCCAGGGACAGGGGGGTCGGAATGAGCAGTTCTTC; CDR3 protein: CASSQGQGGRNEQFF
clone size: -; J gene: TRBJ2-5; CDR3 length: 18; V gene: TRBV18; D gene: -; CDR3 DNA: TGTGCCAGCTCACTTAGGTCTTTGGTCACAGGCCTACAAGAGACCCAGTACTTC; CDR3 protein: CASSLRSLVTGLQETQYF
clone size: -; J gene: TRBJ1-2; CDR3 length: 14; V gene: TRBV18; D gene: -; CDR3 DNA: TGTGCCAGCTCACCGGGGGTAGCTAACTATGGCTACACCTTC; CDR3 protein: CASSPGVANYGYTF
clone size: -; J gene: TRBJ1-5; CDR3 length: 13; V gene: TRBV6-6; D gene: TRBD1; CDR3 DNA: TGTGCCAGCGAGGACAGGGGCAATCAGCCCCAGCATTTT; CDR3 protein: CASEDRGNQPQHF
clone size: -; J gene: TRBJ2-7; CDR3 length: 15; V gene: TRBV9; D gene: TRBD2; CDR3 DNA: TGTGCCAGCAGCGTAGGCCCCAGCGGGAGTTACGAGCAGTACTTC; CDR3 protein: CASSVGPSGSYEQYF
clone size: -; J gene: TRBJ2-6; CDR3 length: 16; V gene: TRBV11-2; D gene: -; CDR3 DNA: TGTGCCAGTGGAGGGGGCCTAATCTCTGGGGCCAACGTCCTGACTTTC; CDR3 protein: CASGGGLISGANVLTF
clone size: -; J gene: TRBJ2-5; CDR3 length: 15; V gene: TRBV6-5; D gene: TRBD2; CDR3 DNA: TGTGCCAGCGGTGGGCTAGCGGGGGTGCAAGAGACCCAGTACTTC; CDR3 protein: CASGGLAGVQETQYF